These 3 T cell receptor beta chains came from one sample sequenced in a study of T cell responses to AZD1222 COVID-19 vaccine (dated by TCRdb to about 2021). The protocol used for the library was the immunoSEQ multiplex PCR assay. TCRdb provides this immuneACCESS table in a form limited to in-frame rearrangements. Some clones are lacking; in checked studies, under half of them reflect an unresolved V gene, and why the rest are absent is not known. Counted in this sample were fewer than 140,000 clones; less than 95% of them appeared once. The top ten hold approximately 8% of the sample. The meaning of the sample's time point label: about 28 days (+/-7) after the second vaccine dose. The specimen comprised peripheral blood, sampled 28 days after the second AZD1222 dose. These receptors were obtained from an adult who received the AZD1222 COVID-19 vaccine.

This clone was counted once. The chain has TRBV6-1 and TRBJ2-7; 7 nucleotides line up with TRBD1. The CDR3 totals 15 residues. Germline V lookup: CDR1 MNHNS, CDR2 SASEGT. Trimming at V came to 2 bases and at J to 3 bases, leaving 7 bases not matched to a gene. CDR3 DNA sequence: TGTGCCAGCAGTGAACCGGGACAGAGTCACTACGAGCAGTACTTC. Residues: CASSEPGQSHYEQYF.

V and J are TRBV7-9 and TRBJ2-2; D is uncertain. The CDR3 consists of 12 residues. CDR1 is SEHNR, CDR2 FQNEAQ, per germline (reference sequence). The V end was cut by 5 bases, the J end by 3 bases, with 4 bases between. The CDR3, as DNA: TGTGCCAGCAGCCCATACACCGGGGAGCTGTTTTTT. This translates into CASSPYTGELFF.

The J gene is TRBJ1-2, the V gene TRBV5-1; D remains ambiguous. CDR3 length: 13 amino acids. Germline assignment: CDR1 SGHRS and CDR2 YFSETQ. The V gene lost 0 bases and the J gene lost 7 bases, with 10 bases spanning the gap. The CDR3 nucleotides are TGCGCCAGCAGCTTGGGAGCTATGGCTGGCTACACCTTC. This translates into CASSLGAMAGYTF.